The 5 T cell receptor beta chains below all came from one sample that was sequenced in a study of blood T cell repertoires in COVID-19 (dated by TCRdb to about 2020). Receptor amplification or capture employed the immunoSEQ multiplex PCR assay. Drawn from immuneACCESS, this table holds only the in-frame rearrangements with V and J called that TCRdb kept. Clones are partly lost; checked studies trace under half to an unresolved V gene and leave the rest unexplained. In this sample the table shows some 40,000 clones, approximately 80% of which occur a single time. More than 12% of the sample lies in the top ten. The sample taken for sequencing was peripheral blood. The receptors shown here come from a human donor in a cohort sampled during active COVID-19.

Only one count was recorded for this clone. The chain carries TRBV2 and TRBJ2-5; D might be TRBD2 (5 bases). The CDR3 runs to 14 residues. Germline CDR1 and CDR2: SNHLY and FYNNEI. V was trimmed by 4 bases and J by 2 bases, leaving 11 bases between them. The CDR3 reads CASSVGSAQETQYF. CDR3 coding DNA: TGTGCCAGCAGTGTGGGTAGCGCGCAAGAGACCCAGTACTTC.

In regard to this clone: The junction departs from germline at one end; a sequencing error may be responsible. The chain employs TRBV5-1 and TRBJ2-6; D remains ambiguous. The germline V gene encodes CDR1 SGHRS and CDR2 YFSETQ. This CDR3 has 18 residues. The CDR3 protein is CASRLVRFESSGANVLTF. The CDR3 DNA reads TGCGCCAGCAGATTGGTCCGATTTGAGAGCTCTGGGGCCAACGTCCTGACTTTC.

This clone was counted once. The chain uses TRBV6-1 and TRBJ1-3; 10 nucleotides match TRBD1. CDR1 is MNHNS, CDR2 SASEGT, per germline. The V gene end was trimmed by 2 bases and the J gene end by 5 bases; junction bases not matched to a gene: 3. The CDR3 sequence is 15 residues long. For the CDR3, the DNA is TGTGCCAGCAGTGAACCGGGACAGGGGAGAAACACCATATATTTT. This sequence encodes CASSEPGQGRNTIYF.

The chain joins TRBV6-1 to TRBJ2-2; 7 positions match TRBD2. Per the germline V gene, CDR1 is MNHNS and CDR2 is SASEGT. The CDR3 totals 15 residues. With 3 bases clipped from V and 4 bases from J, the junction kept 5 bases outside the gene matches. CDR3 DNA: TGTGCCAGCAGTGAGTCGGGGAGGGCCACCGGGGAGCTGTTTTTT. Translated, it gives CASSESGRATGELFF.

V and J are TRBV29-1 and TRBJ2-7; 7 bases align to TRBD2. The CDR3 sequence is 13 residues long. CDR1 is SQVTM and CDR2 is ANQGSEA in the germline V gene. V lost 5 bases, J lost 6 bases, and 10 bases stayed unmatched. CDR3 sequence (DNA): TGCAGCGTTCCCTCCTGGGAGGGAATCGAGCAGTACTTC. Its translation is CSVPSWEGIEQYF.